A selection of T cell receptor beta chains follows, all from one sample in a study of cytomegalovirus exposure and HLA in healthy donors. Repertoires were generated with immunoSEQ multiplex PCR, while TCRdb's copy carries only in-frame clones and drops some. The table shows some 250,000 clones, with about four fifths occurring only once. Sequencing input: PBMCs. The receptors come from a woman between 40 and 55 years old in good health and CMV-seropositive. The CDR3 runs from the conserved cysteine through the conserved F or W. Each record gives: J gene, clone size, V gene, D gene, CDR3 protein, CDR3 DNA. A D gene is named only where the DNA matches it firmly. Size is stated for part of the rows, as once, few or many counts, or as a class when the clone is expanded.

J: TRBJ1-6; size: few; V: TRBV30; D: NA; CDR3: CAWSVKGANSPLHF; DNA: TGTGCCTGGAGTGTAAAAGGGGCCAATTCACCCCTCCACTTT
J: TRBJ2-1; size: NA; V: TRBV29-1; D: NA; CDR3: CSEKAGFFSEQFF; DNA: TGCAGCGAGAAAGCGGGCTTCTTTAGTGAGCAGTTCTTC
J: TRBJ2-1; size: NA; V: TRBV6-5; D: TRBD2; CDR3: CASSISGGYYNEQFF; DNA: TGTGCCAGCAGCATTAGCGGGGGATACTACAATGAGCAGTTCTTC
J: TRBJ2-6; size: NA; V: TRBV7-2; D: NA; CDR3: CASSLGPGDGANVLTF; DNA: TGTGCCAGCAGCTTAGGACCGGGGGACGGGGCCAACGTCCTGACTTTC
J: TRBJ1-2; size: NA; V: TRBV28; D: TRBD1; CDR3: CATRGDRINYGYPF; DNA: TGTGCCACCAGAGGGGACAGGATTAACTATGGCTACCCCTTC
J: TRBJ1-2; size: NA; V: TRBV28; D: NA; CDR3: CASSDRSGYTF; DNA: TGTGCCAGCAGTGACAGGTCTGGCTACACCTTC
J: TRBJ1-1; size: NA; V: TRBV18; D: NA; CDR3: CASSLHDRGQNTEAFF; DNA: TGTGCCAGCTCATTACATGACCGCGGGCAGAACACTGAAGCTTTCTTT
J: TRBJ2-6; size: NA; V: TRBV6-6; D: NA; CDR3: CASSSDSAGANVLTF; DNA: TGTGCCAGCAGTAGCGACTCGGCTGGGGCCAACGTCCTGACTTTC
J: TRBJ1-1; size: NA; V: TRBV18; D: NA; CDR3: CASSRLVQLGTEAFF; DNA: TGTGCCAGCTCCCGGCTCGTACAGTTGGGCACTGAAGCTTTCTTT
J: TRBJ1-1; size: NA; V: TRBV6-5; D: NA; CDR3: CASSRQGRTEAFF; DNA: TGTGCCAGCAGCCGTCAGGGCCGGACTGAAGCTTTCTTT
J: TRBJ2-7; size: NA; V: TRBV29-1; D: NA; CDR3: CSVADSSYEQYF; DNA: TGCAGCGTGGCAGACAGCTCCTACGAGCAGTACTTC
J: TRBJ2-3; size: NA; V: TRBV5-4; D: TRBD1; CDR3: CASSTTGQDTQYF; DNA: TGTGCCAGCAGTACGACAGGGCAAGATACGCAGTATTTT
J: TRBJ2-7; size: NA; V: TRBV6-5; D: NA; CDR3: CASSPEAPRNEQYF; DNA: TGTGCCAGCAGTCCAGAGGCCCCTCGGAACGAGCAGTACTTC
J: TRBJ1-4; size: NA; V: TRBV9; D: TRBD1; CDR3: CASSGEQGGNEKLFF; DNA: TGTGCCAGCAGCGGAGAACAGGGGGGGAATGAAAAACTGTTTTTT
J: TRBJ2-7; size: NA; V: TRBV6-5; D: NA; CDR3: CASSYSPSYSSYEQYF; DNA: TGTGCCAGCAGTTACTCGCCTTCGTACAGTTCCTACGAGCAGTACTTC
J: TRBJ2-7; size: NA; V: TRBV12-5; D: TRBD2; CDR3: CASGPSGAYEQYF; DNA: TGTGCTAGTGGCCCCAGCGGGGCCTACGAGCAGTACTTC
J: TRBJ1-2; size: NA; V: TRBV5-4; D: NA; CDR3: CASSFRSLDSGYTF; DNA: TGTGCCAGCAGCTTTCGTTCTTTGGACTCTGGCTACACCTTC
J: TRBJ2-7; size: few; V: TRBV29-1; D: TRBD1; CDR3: CSVEEGDSTYEQYF; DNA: TGCAGCGTTGAAGAGGGGGACAGTACCTACGAGCAGTACTTC
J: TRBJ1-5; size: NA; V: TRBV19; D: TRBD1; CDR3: CASRDRLNQPQHF; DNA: TGTGCCAGTCGGGACAGGCTTAATCAGCCCCAGCATTTT
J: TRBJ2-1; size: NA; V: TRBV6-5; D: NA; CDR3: CASSTDTWVRQFF; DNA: TGTGCCAGCAGTACGGACACATGGGTTCGCCAGTTCTTC
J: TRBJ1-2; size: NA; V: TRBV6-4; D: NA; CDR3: CASSEGSNYGYTF; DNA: TGTGCCAGCAGTGAGGGGAGTAACTATGGCTACACCTTC
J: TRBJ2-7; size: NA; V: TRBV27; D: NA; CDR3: CASITGSEQYF; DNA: TGTGCCAGCATAACGGGGAGCGAGCAGTACTTC
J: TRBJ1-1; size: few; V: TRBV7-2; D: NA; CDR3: CASSPRRMNTEAFF; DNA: TGTGCCAGCAGCCCAAGGCGGATGAACACTGAAGCTTTCTTT
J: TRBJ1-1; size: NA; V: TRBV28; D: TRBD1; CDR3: CASSFDRATEAFF; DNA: TGTGCCAGCAGTTTTGACAGGGCCACTGAAGCTTTCTTT
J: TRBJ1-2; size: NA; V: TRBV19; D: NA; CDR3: CASSISPGPYGYTF; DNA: TGTGCCAGTAGTATTAGTCCAGGGCCCTATGGCTACACCTTC
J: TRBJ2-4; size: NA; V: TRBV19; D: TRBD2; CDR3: CASSIATGTSGRSRNIQYF; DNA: TGTGCCAGTAGTATCGCAACCGGGACTAGCGGGAGGAGTAGGAACATTCAGTACTTC
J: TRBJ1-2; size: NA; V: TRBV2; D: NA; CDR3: CASSEAQEGGHGYTF; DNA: TGTGCCAGCAGTGAAGCTCAGGAAGGGGGACATGGCTACACCTTC
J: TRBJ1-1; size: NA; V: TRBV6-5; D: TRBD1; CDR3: CASSTEGANTEAFF; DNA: TGTGCCAGCAGTACAGAGGGGGCGAACACTGAAGCTTTCTTT
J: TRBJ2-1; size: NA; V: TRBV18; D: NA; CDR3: CASSISRAPLDSSYNEQFF; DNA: TGTGCCAGCTCAATCAGTAGGGCTCCCCTCGACAGCTCCTACAATGAGCAGTTCTTC
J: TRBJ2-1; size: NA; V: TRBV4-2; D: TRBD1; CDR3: CASSRDRALYNEQFF; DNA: TGTGCCAGCAGCCGGGACAGGGCCCTTTACAATGAGCAGTTCTTC
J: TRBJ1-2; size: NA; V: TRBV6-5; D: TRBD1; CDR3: CASRPGTGAAGYTF; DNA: TGTGCCAGCAGGCCGGGGACAGGGGCGGCCGGCTACACCTTC
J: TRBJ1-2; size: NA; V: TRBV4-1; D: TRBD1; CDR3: CASSQGDRLTYGYTF; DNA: TGCGCCAGCAGCCAGGGGGACAGGCTGACCTATGGCTACACCTTC
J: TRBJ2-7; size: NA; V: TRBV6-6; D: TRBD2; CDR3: CASTILAGALYEQYF; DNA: TGTGCCAGCACCATTCTAGCGGGAGCGCTCTACGAGCAGTACTTC
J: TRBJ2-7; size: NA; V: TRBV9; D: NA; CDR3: CASSNTGSREQYF; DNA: TGTGCCAGCAGTAATACAGGGTCCCGGGAGCAGTACTTC
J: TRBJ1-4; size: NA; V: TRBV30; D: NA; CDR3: CAWSGGLGESEKLFF; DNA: TGTGCCTGGAGTGGGGGGCTGGGGGAATCTGAAAAACTGTTTTTT
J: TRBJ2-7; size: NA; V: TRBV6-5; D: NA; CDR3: CASSYQGNYEQYF; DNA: TGTGCCAGCAGTTACCAGGGAAACTACGAGCAGTACTTC
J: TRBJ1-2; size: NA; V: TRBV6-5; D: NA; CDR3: CASSSYRQGYTF; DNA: TGTGCCAGCAGTTCCTATCGACAGGGCTACACCTTC
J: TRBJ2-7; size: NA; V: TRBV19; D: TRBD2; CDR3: CASSIPGGRSHEQYF; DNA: TGTGCCAGTAGTATCCCTGGCGGGAGGTCCCACGAGCAGTACTTC
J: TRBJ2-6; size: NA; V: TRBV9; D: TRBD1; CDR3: CASSGQGSGANVLTF; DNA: TGTGCCAGCAGCGGACAGGGCTCTGGGGCCAACGTCCTGACTTTC
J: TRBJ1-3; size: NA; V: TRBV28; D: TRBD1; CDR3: CASSLLQGGGNTIYF; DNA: TGTGCCAGCAGTTTATTACAGGGGGGAGGAAACACCATATATTTT
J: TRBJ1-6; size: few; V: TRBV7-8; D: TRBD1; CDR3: CASSPRGGGPFNSPLHF; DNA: TGTGCCAGCAGCCCTCGTGGAGGGGGCCCCTTTAATTCACCCCTCCACTTT
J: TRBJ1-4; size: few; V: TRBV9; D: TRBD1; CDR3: CASSMGTVSEKLFF; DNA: TGTGCCAGCAGCATGGGGACAGTGAGTGAAAAACTGTTTTTT
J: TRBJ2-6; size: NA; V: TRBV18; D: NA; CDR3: CASSPRVSGANVLTF; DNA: TGTGCCAGCTCACCACGCGTCTCTGGGGCCAACGTCCTGACTTTC
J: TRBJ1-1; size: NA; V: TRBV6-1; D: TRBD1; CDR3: CASSDYSDRGQGGEASF; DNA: TGTGCCAGCAGTGATTACTCGGACAGGGGGCAGGGCGGTGAAGCTTCCTTT
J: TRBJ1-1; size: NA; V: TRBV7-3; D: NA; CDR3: CASSLTGNTEAFF; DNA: TGTGCCAGCAGCTTAACCGGGAACACTGAAGCTTTCTTT
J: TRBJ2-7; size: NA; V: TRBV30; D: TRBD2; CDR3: CAWSGGLVNEQYF; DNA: TGTGCCTGGAGCGGGGGACTAGTAAACGAGCAGTACTTC